One sample yielded the 22 T cell receptor beta chains listed below, sequenced in a study of neurological immune-mediated disorders. TCRdb fed the 5' RACE reads into MiXCR, producing one record per CDR3 protein. This sample has roughly 61,000 distinct CDR3 sequences, with around 10% found just once. Time point specified: longitudinal time-point 1 (baseline). The sample taken for sequencing was PBMCs. These TCRs come from a male donor with HTLV-1-associated myelopathy (HAM/TSP).

This clonotype was counted many times. Written as DNA, the CDR3 is TGCGCCAGCAGCCGTGGGGGGACCTCCTACGAGCAGTACTTC. Amino acid sequence: CASSRGGTSYEQYF. This chain connects TRBV5-1 to TRBJ2-7; maybe TRBD2 (6 bases). CDR1 is SGHRS, CDR2 YFSETQ, per germline. V was clipped by 4 bases and J by 0 bases, with 11 bases between them. CDR3 size: 14 residues.

This clonotype has only a few counts. This rearrangement joins TRBV2 to TRBJ2-2; 8 bases agree with TRBD1. Germline CDR1 and CDR2: SNHLY and FYNNEI. This CDR3 comprises 13 residues. V was pared by 7 bases and J by 6 bases, with 4 bases of the junction left unmatched. CDR3: CASTKDRAGELFF. CDR3 nucleotides: TGTGCCAGCACTAAGGACAGGGCCGGGGAGCTGTTTTTT.

This clonotype was seen at least ten times. V gene TRBV29-1 combines with J gene TRBJ1-4; a weak D match, TRBD1 (6 bases). Trimming shortened V by 7 bases and J by 8 bases, and 17 bases separated the two germline ends. Per the germline V gene, CDR1 is SQVTM and CDR2 is ANQGSEA. The CDR3 extends over 13 amino acids. The CDR3 region is CSARRGITEKLFF. CDR3 DNA sequence: TGCAGCGCGAGGAGGGGGATCACAGAAAAACTGTTTTTT.

At least ten counts were recorded for this clonotype. The chain is built from TRBV9 and TRBJ2-5, with D possibly TRBD1 on 5 matching bases. V shed 2 bases and J shed 4 bases, with 15 bases lying between them. CDR1 and CDR2 from the germline V gene are SGDLS and YYNGEE. The CDR3 extends over 15 amino acids. The CDR3 bases are TGTGCCAGCAGCGTTGGGGCGGCCCCATTAGAGACCCAGTACTTC. Residues: CASSVGAAPLETQYF.

This clonotype was counted many times. The chain employs TRBV5-1 and TRBJ1-6; D remains ambiguous. V was clipped by 5 bases and J by 7 bases, with 13 bases between them. CDR1 SGHRS and CDR2 YFSETQ come from the germline V gene. The CDR3 loop spans 14 amino acids. The CDR3 here is CASSQRVSNSPLHF. CDR3 nucleotides: TGCGCCAGCAGTCAGCGGGTCTCAAATTCACCCCTCCACTTT.

This clonotype was recorded many times. This sequence joins TRBV24-1 and TRBJ2-3; 9 nucleotides agree with TRBD1. Per germline, CDR1 KGHDR and CDR2 SFDVKD. The junction had 10 bases not matched to a gene; V was cut back by 0 bases and J by 4 bases. The CDR3 sequence is 18 residues long. The CDR3 DNA reads as TGTGCCACCAGTGATTTGCCTCGGGGACAGGGTTCGGCAGATACGCAGTATTTT. It specifies CATSDLPRGQGSADTQYF.

This clonotype showed up many times. This CDR3 is CASSSGTEIPYGYTF. In DNA, the CDR3 is TGCGCCAGCAGCTCCGGGACAGAGATACCCTATGGCTACACCTTC. V and J are TRBV5-1 and TRBJ1-2, with 7 positions matching TRBD1. The V and J ends lost 3 bases and 4 bases, in that order; junction bases with no gene match: 9. This CDR3 contains 15 residues. Germline V gene data show CDR1 as SGHRS and CDR2 as YFSETQ.

This clonotype was seen at least ten times. The rearrangement links TRBV6-5 to TRBJ2-2, with TRBD1 as a possible D gene (5 bases). Germline assignment: CDR1 MNHEY and CDR2 SVGAGI. The CDR3 covers 11 residues. V gave up 10 bases and J gave up 7 bases, with 10 bases separating them. CDR3 in amino acids: CAIRGGGELFF. The CDR3 DNA is TGTGCCATTAGGGGTGGCGGGGAGCTGTTTTTT.

This clonotype was seen repeatedly, ten times or more. This chain connects TRBV20-1 to TRBJ1-5, with a tentative D call TRBD1 (5 bases). Germline V gene lookup returns CDR1 DFQATT and CDR2 SNEGSKA (reference sequence). The V gene lost 0 bases and the J gene lost 1 base, with 7 bases spanning the gap. The CDR3 sequence is 14 residues long. CDR3 amino acids: CSARDRDSNQPQHF. CDR3 in DNA: TGCAGTGCTAGAGATCGGGACAGCAATCAGCCCCAGCATTTT.

This clonotype was detected many times. The rearrangement links TRBV29-1 to TRBJ2-1, with 9 bases lining up with TRBD2. The trim removed 3 bases at V and 7 bases at J, leaving 7 bases unmatched. This CDR3 has 14 amino acids. In germline, CDR1 is SQVTM, CDR2 ANQGSEA. The CDR3 region is CSVDFGLARNEQFF. DNA for the CDR3: TGCAGCGTTGATTTTGGACTAGCGAGGAATGAGCAGTTCTTC.

This clonotype was recorded many times. V and J are TRBV20-1 and TRBJ2-7, with 10 bases lining up with TRBD2. The ends lost 1 base at V and 2 bases at J; junction bases unmatched: 2. In germline, CDR1 is DFQATT, CDR2 SNEGSKA (reference sequence). CDR3 length: 14 amino acids. In DNA, the CDR3 is TGCAGTGCTAGAGGAGCGGGGGGGCCCTACGAGCAGTACTTC. Amino acids: CSARGAGGPYEQYF.

This clonotype was seen repeatedly, ten times or more. The CDR3 loop is CASSQFLALTDTQYF. In nucleotides, the CDR3 is TGCGCCAGCAGCCAGTTCCTAGCTCTCACAGATACGCAGTATTTT. The chain uses TRBV4-3 and TRBJ2-3; possibly TRBD2 for D (5 bases). Germline V gene lookup returns CDR1 LGHNA and CDR2 YSLEER. The CDR3 runs 15 residues. With 3 bases removed from V and 2 bases from J, the gap between germline ends came to 12 bases.

Ten or more counts support this clonotype. The rearrangement links TRBV5-6 to TRBJ1-6, with TRBD1 matching 9 bases. V dropped 4 bases and J dropped 7; count of bases not matched to a gene: 9. The V gene's germline CDR1 is SGHDT and CDR2 YYEEEE. The CDR3 consists of 16 residues. DNA for the CDR3: TGTGCCAGCAGCCCCCTGGGGGACAGGGCAAATTCACCCCTCCACTTT. This sequence encodes CASSPLGDRANSPLHF. Drawing the rest from reference TRBV5-6 and TRBJ1-6, the complete variable domain is DAGVTQSPTHLIKTRGQQVTLRCSPKSGHDTVSWYQQALGQGPQFIFQYYEEEERQRGNFPDRFSGHQFPNYSSELNVNALLLGDSALYLCASSPLGDRANSPLHFGNGTRLTVT.

This clonotype was seen many times. V and J are TRBV11-1 and TRBJ2-5; D gene ambiguous. V was pared by 3 bases and J by 0 bases, with 8 bases between. The germline CDR1 and CDR2 sequences are SGHAT and FQDESV (reference sequence). The CDR3 loop spans 14 amino acids. As DNA, the CDR3 is TGTGCCAGCAGCTTCGGGCTCCACCAAGAGACCCAGTACTTC. Amino acids: CASSFGLHQETQYF.

This clonotype was recorded at least ten times. The CDR3 bases are TGTGCCAGCAGCAGAGGGGGGGTAGGGGCCAAAAACATTCAGTACTTC. It yields the protein CASSRGGVGAKNIQYF. This chain joins TRBV7-2 and TRBJ2-4, with D tentatively TRBD2 (7 bases). Trimming shortened V by 5 bases and J by 1 base, and 15 bases separated the two germline ends. The CDR3 totals 16 residues. The germline V gene has CDR1 SGHTA and CDR2 FQGNSA. Based on the CDR3 plus reference TRBV7-2 and TRBJ2-4, the full variable domain is GAGVSQSPSNKVTEKGKDVELRCDPISGHTALYWYRQSLGQGLEFLIYFQGNSAPDKSGLPSDRFSAERTGGSVSTLTIQRTQQEDSAVYLCASSRGGVGAKNIQYFGAGTRLSVL.

This clonotype was seen many times. CDR3 DNA: TGCGCCAGCAGCCCCGGGACAGGGTGGTCCAATGAGCAGTTCTTC. Amino acid sequence: CASSPGTGWSNEQFF. The chain recombines TRBV5-1 with TRBJ2-1, with 9 bases aligning to TRBD1. The V segment lost 4 bases and the J segment 6 bases; nucleotides outside the gene matches: 8. Germline V gives CDR1 SGHRS, CDR2 YFSETQ. The length of the CDR3 is 15 residues.

This clonotype appeared many times. CDR3 in amino acids: CSARPSKAFF. The CDR3 DNA reads as TGCAGTGCTAGGCCCAGCAAAGCTTTCTTT. The genes are TRBV20-1 and TRBJ1-1; D unresolved. CDR1 is DFQATT, CDR2 SNEGSKA, per germline (reference sequence). Trimming removed 3 bases from V and 9 bases from J, with 8 bases in between. CDR3 length: 10 amino acids.

This clonotype was seen many times. V gene TRBV5-1 combines with J gene TRBJ1-2, with TRBD1 as a possible D gene (5 bases). Trimming shortened V by 4 bases and J by 2 bases, and 12 bases separated the two germline ends. CDR3 length: 14 amino acids. Germline loops: CDR1 SGHRS, CDR2 YFSETQ. CDR3 residues: CASSIRDSNYGYTF. For the CDR3, the DNA is TGCGCCAGCAGCATCAGAGACAGCAACTATGGCTACACCTTC.

This clonotype appeared many times. V is TRBV25-1 and J is TRBJ2-7; 9 nucleotides line up with TRBD2. Germline CDR1 is MGHDK and CDR2 is SYGVNS. The ends lost 0 bases at V and 3 bases at J; junction bases unmatched: 6. The CDR3 has 16 residues. CDR3 loop: CASSEYGGGAIYEQYF. The CDR3 nucleotides read TGTGCCAGCAGTGAATATGGCGGGGGGGCTATCTACGAGCAGTACTTC.

This clonotype was seen just once. The junction departs from germline at one end; a sequencing error may be responsible. The rearrangement joins TRBV29-1 to TRBJ2-6; D gene uncertain. The CDR3 length is 13 residues. Germline V gene lookup returns CDR1 SQVTM and CDR2 ANQGSEA. For the CDR3, the DNA is TGCAGCGTTGGTGGCTCTGGAGCCAACGACCTGACTTTC. This gives the protein CSVGGSGANDLTF. The whole variable domain, filled in from reference TRBV29-1 and TRBJ2-6, reads SAVISQKPSRDICQRGTSLTIQCQVDSQVTMMFWYRQQPGQSLTLIATANQGSEATYESGFVIDKFPISRPNLTFSTLTVSNMSPEDSSIYLCSVGGSGANDLTFGAGSRLTVL.

In this sample, this clonotype turned up many times. CDR3 DNA: TGCAGTGCGTTAAGACAGGCAACTAATGAAAAACTGTTTTTT. It yields the protein CSALRQATNEKLFF. The chain recombines TRBV20-1 with TRBJ1-4, with D tentatively TRBD1 (6 bases). The CDR3 is 14 residues long. Germline CDR1 DFQATT, CDR2 SNEGSKA (reference sequence). V shed 6 bases and J shed 0 bases, with 11 bases lying between them.

This clonotype was counted between two and nine times. This rearrangement joins TRBV6-2 or TRBV6-3 to TRBJ1-4, with 8 nucleotides matching TRBD1. The CDR3 spans 14 residues. Germline loops: CDR1 MNHEY, CDR2 SVGEGT. Trimming cost V 5 bases and J 8 bases; bases outside gene matches: 7. In DNA form, the CDR3 reads TGTGCCAGCAGTACGGACAGGGAGGAGGAAAAACTGTTTTTT. This sequence encodes CASSTDREEEKLFF.